This T cell receptor beta chain is drawn from a study of T cell responses to AZD1222 COVID-19 vaccine. Regarding the study as a whole: Repertoires were obtained only post-peak T cell response. Donors skewed white British and female; clonal diversity was possibly underestimated.

V gave up 6 bases and J gave up 2 bases, with 14 bases separating them. This CDR3 contains 14 residues. Looked up from germline, CDR1 is MNHNY and CDR2 is SVGAGI (reference sequence). Combined were second doses at about 4 or about 12 weeks. Details on this clone: Its antigen is unidentified.

TCRdb keeps only in-frame clones here, not all; method: immunoSEQ multiplex PCR. This table holds 150,000 to 200,000 clones, just over 85% found once. The chain carries TRBV6-6 and TRBJ2-7; D may match TRBD1 or TRBD2 (5 bases each). The TCR was taken from an adult who received the AZD1222 COVID-19 vaccine. The source material was peripheral blood, sampled 28 days after the second AZD1222 dose. The CDR3, as DNA: TGTGCCAGCAGGCAGGGACCGGTGACCTACGAGCAGTACTTC. Translation: CASRQGPVTYEQYF.